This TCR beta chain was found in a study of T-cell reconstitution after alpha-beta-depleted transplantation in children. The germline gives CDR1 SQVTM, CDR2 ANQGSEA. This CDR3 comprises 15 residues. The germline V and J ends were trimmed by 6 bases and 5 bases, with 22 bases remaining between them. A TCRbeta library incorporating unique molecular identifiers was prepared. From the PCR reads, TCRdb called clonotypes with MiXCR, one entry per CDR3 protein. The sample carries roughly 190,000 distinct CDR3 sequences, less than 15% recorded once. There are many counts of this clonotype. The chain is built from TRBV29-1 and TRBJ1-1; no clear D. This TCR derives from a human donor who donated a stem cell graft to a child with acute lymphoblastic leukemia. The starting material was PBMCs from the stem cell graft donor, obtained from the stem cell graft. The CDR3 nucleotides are TGCAGCGTAGAACCGACGGGTGGTTTTGGGACTGAAGCTTTCTTT. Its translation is CSVEPTGGFGTEAFF.